The following is a T cell receptor (beta chain) sequence with its context. Its antigen has not been determined. Per-base qualities were not stored, and no clone one base away is much larger. Library prep was done by the immunoSEQ multiplex PCR assay. For the multiplex PCR, a mixture combining 60 forward primers for TCR Vbeta segments and 13 reverse primers for TCR Jbeta segments was used. Amplification of the CDR3 region of rearranged TCR beta genes was performed with a multiplex PCR assay on genomic DNA. The Illumina HiSeq System was used to sequence the amplified TCR beta libraries as 87-base-pair reads. The source study handled its data this way. A later analysis tallied roughly 76 million unique TCR beta chains across the approximately 670 repertoires, and approximately 12 million of those chains were shared by two or more donors. Raw reads were error-corrected and collapsed into unique sequences with a nearest-neighbor algorithm that merged closely related sequences to remove PCR and sequencing errors. Alignment of CDR3 sequences to IMGT reference sequences was used to assign V, D and J gene segments. For a sequence to be retained, a match of at least six nucleotides was required to both a V gene segment and a J gene segment. Rearrangements were called productive when the CDR3 lacked stop codons and stayed in frame with V and J; all others were non-productive. Following IMGT convention, CDR3 was defined as the stretch from the second conserved V-encoded cysteine to the conserved J-encoded phenylalanine. In an earlier analysis of more than 550 of the donors, sequences lacking an unambiguous match to a single V gene segment were excluded. In an earlier analysis of approximately 590 of the donors, a V segment was called functional when productive rearrangements were above 56.7%, and segregating when the standard deviation between donors exceeded 5%. To diagnose cytomegalovirus status from the catalog of TCR beta chain sequences, a statistical classification framework was built. In a later analysis, V and J genes were assigned by comparing TCR nucleotide sequences against IMGT/GENE-DB human TR gene sequences. The TCRdist pipeline was used in a later analysis to assign CDR3 sequences and most-parsimonious VDJ recombination scenarios. A later analysis defined each TCR beta chain by its CDR3 amino acid sequence plus V-gene family, and excluded reads lacking a unique V-gene family. To address suspected cross-contamination and a sequencing artifact, a later analysis removed 450 to 700 highly shared, low-generation-probability nucleotide sequences. A later analysis calculated a clonal expansion index for each public chain from normalized within-repertoire ranks of inferred template counts. In a later analysis, generation probabilities were computed with a VDJ recombination model fitted to out-of-frame rearrangements, and the resulting probabilities were checked against IGoR. In a later analysis, TCR-TCR, TCR-HLA and TCR-CMV co-occurrence was scored with hypergeometric tests, and a repertoire-size bias correction was applied to TCR pairs. To estimate false discovery rates, a later analysis permuted the HLA or CMV assignments 20 times. In a later analysis, co-occurring TCRs were grouped with DBSCAN, and TCRdist sequence similarity was added when clustering was performed within HLA-allele-positive subsets. Repertoires with fewer than 30,000 or more than 120,000 public chains, plus five repertoires with anomalous nucleotide sharing, were excluded from co-occurrence clustering. The source is immuneACCESS, and TCRdb retained only in-frame sequences with V and J called. Part of the clones is not carried over; for the studies checked, unresolved V genes explain less than half of this, and the remainder is unexplained. Clone size and the V and J calls come from that table; the DNA yielded D and trimming. Counted in this sample were tens of thousands of clones; roughly 76% of them appeared once. 1.5% to 2% of the sample goes to the ten largest clones.

This record belongs to a study of cytomegalovirus exposure and HLA in healthy donors (dated by TCRdb to the late 2010s). Regarding the complete study: An earlier analysis of several hundred of the donors reported 276 Gb of sequence data and around 120 million unique TCR beta sequences obtained from approximately 180 million T cells. An early release that covered 500 to 800 HLA-typed donors contained approximately 300 gigabases of sequencing data and some 87 million unique TCR sequences. Of the 300 to 500 genotyped donors, 81% were placed in the genetic ancestry cluster associated with self-reported Caucasian donors. The study was designed to test whether signatures of past pathogen exposure could be identified by cataloging public T cell receptors. The study profiled the T cell repertoires of around 700 subjects by immunosequencing and related them to cytomegalovirus serostatus. In addition to the first cohort of approximately 670 subjects, a separate validation cohort of around 110 different subjects was used. High-throughput TCR immunosequencing, statistical association of individual TCRs with disease status, and machine learning were combined to predict cytomegalovirus infection status. To study patterns of TCR occurrence, a later analysis re-analyzed previously published TCR beta repertoires from 666 donors and added high-resolution HLA genotyping. Rather than using new phenotypic data, the later analysis identified candidate immune exposures from TCR beta sequences and from how often those sequences occurred across donors. An earlier analysis of several hundred of the donors applied high-throughput TCR beta sequencing to assess whether each TCR beta V gene segment acted as functional or pseudogenic. Donor age, sex, ethnicity and CMV serostatus were compiled alongside the repertoire data. A later genetic analysis used genome-wide SNP genotypes for about 65% of the 666 donors, treating that subset as a discovery cohort. All discovery cohort repertoires had been generated using a single sequencing platform. Class I and class II HLA loci were covered by the typing at four-digit resolution. Typing coverage differed by locus: A, B, C, DRB1 and DQB1 were typed in roughly 620-630 donors, DQA1 in 500 to 550, DPA1 in over 600, and DPB1 in 472. A few DR-DQ haplotypes were handled as single units for association and clustering because linkage in the cohort was strong. Across approximately 420 genotyped donors of the cohort, an average of approximately 240,000 unique TCR beta nucleotide sequences per donor were sequenced, and roughly 20% of those sequences were non-productive.

The cohort consisted of 600 to 750 healthy bone marrow donors. All cohort members were sampled while nominally healthy, although unrecorded immune exposures were likely present. The donor tested CMV seronegative and was one of the 352 seronegative cohort members. A peripheral blood sample was provided by each donor, and peripheral blood mononuclear cells were used for TCR beta sequencing. The Qiagen DNeasy Blood Extraction Kit was used to extract genomic DNA from the blood cell samples. What the work shows at the level of the full study, not this receptor alone: The study listed 150 to 200 TCR beta chains as associated with cytomegalovirus. According to a later analysis, TCR association rates differed among HLA loci, with DRB1 alleles showing the most associated TCRs and HLA-C alleles showing the fewest. V-gene and J-gene trimming of TCR beta chains was associated with a missense DCLRE1C variant in a later genetic analysis, and the association was replicated in an independent cohort. A cluster of highly shared sequence variants was judged likely to be a technical artifact of the sequencing pipeline. When HLA alleles, especially DR and DQ, strongly co-occurred, TCR associations were difficult to assign to individual alleles. According to a later analysis, parvovirus B19, influenza, CMV and Epstein-Barr virus appeared linked to several top co-occurrence clusters. It was suggested by the authors that the approach could potentially be generalized to other disease states and immunological phenotypes. Presence/absence analyses assumed roughly uniform sequencing depth across donors, an assumption that may not hold. The classifier was reported to diagnose cytomegalovirus status with high specificity and sensitivity in both the original cohort and the validation cohort. A later analysis found that HLA-associated TCR beta chains were more clonally expanded and had lower generation probabilities than equally common non-associated chains. In an earlier analysis of about 550 of the donors, most TCR beta V segments were observed in productive rearrangements about 90% or about 30% of the time, broadly matching IMGT annotations. In vitro tests confirmed that a few of the cytomegalovirus-associated TCR beta chains recognize cytomegalovirus antigens. Most TCR sequences were observed very rarely across donors, whereas some public TCRs were present in many individuals. Because the 87-base-pair reads could not distinguish some IMGT-functional V segments, including TRBV6-2 and TRBV6-3, those segments were excluded. Linkage disequilibrium might explain the correlated functional status among segregating V segments, but an unknown experimental factor could not be ruled out. A later genetic analysis reported fewer N-insertions in productive TCRs among donors in an Asian-associated ancestry cluster than the roughly 700-donor mean. For the cohort, immune exposure information was limited to CMV serostatus. Specific HLA alleles were associated with roughly 16,000 TCR beta sequences at a false discovery rate of 0.05 in a later analysis. A further reported finding was that TCR beta sequences accurately predicted the HLA-A and HLA-B alleles for most subjects in the first cohort. This cohort had only TCR beta chains sequenced, and the lack of alpha or paired-chain data limited which features could be detected. HLA typing was unavailable for some donors at each locus, so association tests used only the typed subset. In a later analysis, most CMV-associated TCR beta chains were found to appear HLA-restricted, with HLA associations seemingly driven largely by CMV exposure. Roughly 17 rarely observed V segments, including chromosome 9 orphons, were excluded from the earlier analysis of about 500 of the donors because counts were too low.

V gives up 4 bases and J gives up 5 bases, and the segment between their germline ends measures 13 bases. The CDR3, from cysteine to phenylalanine, totals 14 residues. Left in the record is the CDR3 DNA by itself, 42 bases read in frame from the first base. The germline V gene gives CDR1 as SGHRS and CDR2 as YFSETQ. The chain employs TRBV5-1 and TRBJ2-1; TRBD2 might be the D gene, on 6 matching bases. The clonotype originates from a woman under 40 in good health and CMV-seronegative. The sample consisted of PBMCs. The DNA sequence is as follows: TGCGCCAGCAGCGAAGGAGGGCCCCACAATGAGCAGTTCTTC. This is translated as CASSEGGPHNEQFF.